These 10 T cell receptor beta chains came from one sample sequenced in a study of beta chain features in type 1 diabetes. Broader study findings: Within each of all four CD4+ subsets, Type 1 diabetes patients had TCRB CDR3s that were moderately but significantly shorter.

These receptors' targets are unknown. Every isolated RNA sample was fully reverse transcribed, so sequencing captured expressed TCRB transcripts. The method was immunoSEQ multiplex PCR; TCRdb's version includes in-frame clones alone and lacks a portion of them. The table lists some 350,000 clones, 13% of them singletons. The sequenced material came from naive CD4+ T cells from blood. The receptors stem from a woman under 30 with type 1 diabetes.

This clone was seen a handful of times. The V gene is TRBV28, the J gene TRBJ2-1, with TRBD1 matching 10 bases. The CDR3 contains 15 residues. The V and J ends lost 7 bases and 4 bases, in that order; junction bases with no gene match: 7. From germline, CDR1 is MDHEN and CDR2 SYDVKM. The CDR3 spells CASKQPGQGYNEQFF. The CDR3 nucleotides read TGTGCCAGCAAACAACCGGGACAGGGGTACAATGAGCAGTTCTTC.

This clone has a handful of counts. CDR3 DNA: TGTGCCACCTCATCCACAGGGGCCTATGGCTACACCTTC. Residues: CATSSTGAYGYTF. The V call is TRBV15, the J call TRBJ1-2, with 7 nucleotides matching TRBD1. This CDR3 contains 13 residues. Germline V gene lookup returns CDR1 LNHNV and CDR2 YYDKDF (reference sequence). With V trimmed by 8 bases and J by 4 bases, 7 bases remained unmatched. The complete variable domain, with remaining parts taken from reference TRBV15 and TRBJ1-2, reads DAMVIQNPRYQVTQFGKPVTLSCSQTLNHNVMYWYQQKSSQAPKLLFHYYDKDFNNEADTPDNFQSRRPNTSFCFLDIRSPGLGDTAMYLCATSSTGAYGYTFGSGTRLTVV.

The chain couples TRBV19 to TRBJ1-2; D is undetermined. The CDR3 loop spans 12 amino acids. V lost 7 bases, J lost 8 bases, and 14 bases lay in between. CDR1 LNHDA and CDR2 SQIVND come from the germline V gene (reference sequence). CDR3: CASMGAGRGYTF. The DNA of the CDR3 is TGTGCCAGTATGGGCGCGGGGAGGGGCTACACCTTC.

The chain is built from TRBV30 and TRBJ1-1; possible D gene TRBD1, 5 bases. Between the trimmed V and J ends, which lost 7 bases and 8 bases, there was a span of 23 bases. From germline, CDR1 is GTSNPN and CDR2 SVGIG (reference sequence). The CDR3 has 14 residues. CDR3 sequence reads: CASKGAQTGLEAFF. For the CDR3, the DNA is TGTGCCTCGAAAGGGGCTCAGACCGGGCTAGAAGCTTTCTTT.

This clone was recorded a few times. This chain joins TRBV10-1 and TRBJ2-7; D uncertain. The CDR3 is 13 residues long. The V end lost 3 bases, the J end lost 5 bases, and 11 bases lay between the germline ends. Germline V gives CDR1 WNHNN, CDR2 SYGVQD (reference sequence). This CDR3 reads CASSDFPSHEQYF. The CDR3, as DNA: TGCGCCAGCAGTGATTTCCCTTCCCACGAGCAGTACTTC.

Worth noting for this clone: This same CDR3 is encoded by further DNA sequences in the sample. The rearrangement links TRBV18 to TRBJ1-5; D is unclear. In germline, CDR1 is KGHSH, CDR2 LQKENI. The CDR3 has 14 residues. V was shortened by 3 bases and J by 0 bases, with 6 bases between the two germline ends. The CDR3 loop is CASSPRYSNQPQHF. CDR3 DNA sequence: TGTGCCAGCTCACCCCGTTATAGCAATCAGCCCCAGCATTTT.

V is TRBV6-1 and J is TRBJ2-7; weak D call: TRBD2 (6 bases). Germline loops: CDR1 MNHNS, CDR2 SASEGT. The CDR3 spans 15 residues. Trimming removed 2 bases at V and 2 bases at J, with 13 bases between. The CDR3 loop is CASSETRLGAYEQYF. CDR3 in DNA: TGTGCCAGCAGTGAAACGAGACTAGGGGCCTACGAGCAGTACTTC.

The sample holds a few counts of this clone. The chain recombines TRBV6-5 with TRBJ2-3, with D perhaps matching TRBD1 (6 bases). Trimming removed 2 bases at V and 2 bases at J, with 14 bases between. Per the germline V gene, CDR1 is MNHEY and CDR2 is SVGAGI. The CDR3 has 16 amino acids. The CDR3 region is CASSYVGHTATDTQYF. The CDR3 DNA follows: TGTGCCAGCAGTTACGTGGGACACACGGCCACAGATACGCAGTATTTT.

The J gene is TRBJ1-1, the V gene TRBV4-3; D gene unclear. This CDR3 spans 14 amino acids. CDR1 LGHNA and CDR2 YSLEER come from the germline V gene. V lost 4 bases to trimming and J lost 1 base, with 10 bases between them. CDR3 amino acids: CASSPVTPNTEAFF. In DNA form, the CDR3 reads TGCGCCAGCAGCCCAGTAACACCGAACACTGAAGCTTTCTTT.

The chain links TRBV5-1 to TRBJ2-1, with 9 nucleotides matching TRBD1. This CDR3 has 15 residues. Germline assignment: CDR1 SGHRS and CDR2 YFSETQ. The V segment lost 9 bases and the J segment 9 bases; nucleotides outside the gene matches: 16. CDR3 coding DNA: TGCGCCACTCGAACCGGGACAGGGCGTTCTGGTGAGCAGTTCTTC. Its protein product is CATRTGTGRSGEQFF.